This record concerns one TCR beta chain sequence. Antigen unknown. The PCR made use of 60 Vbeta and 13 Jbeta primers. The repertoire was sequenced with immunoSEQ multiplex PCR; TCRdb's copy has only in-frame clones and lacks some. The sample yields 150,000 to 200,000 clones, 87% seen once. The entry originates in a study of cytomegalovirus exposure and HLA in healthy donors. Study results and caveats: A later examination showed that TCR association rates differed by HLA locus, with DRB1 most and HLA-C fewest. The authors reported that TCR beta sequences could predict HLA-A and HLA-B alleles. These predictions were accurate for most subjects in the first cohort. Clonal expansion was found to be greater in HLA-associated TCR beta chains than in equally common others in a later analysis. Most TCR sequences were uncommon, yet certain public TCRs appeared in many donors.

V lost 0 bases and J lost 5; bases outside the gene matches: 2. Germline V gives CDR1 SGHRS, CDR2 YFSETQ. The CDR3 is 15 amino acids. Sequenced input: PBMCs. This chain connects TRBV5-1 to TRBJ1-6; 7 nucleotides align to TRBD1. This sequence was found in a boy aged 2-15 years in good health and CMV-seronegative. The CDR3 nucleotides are TGCGCCAGCAGCTTGGGGGGGACAGATAATTCACCCCTCCACTTT. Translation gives CASSLGGTDNSPLHF.